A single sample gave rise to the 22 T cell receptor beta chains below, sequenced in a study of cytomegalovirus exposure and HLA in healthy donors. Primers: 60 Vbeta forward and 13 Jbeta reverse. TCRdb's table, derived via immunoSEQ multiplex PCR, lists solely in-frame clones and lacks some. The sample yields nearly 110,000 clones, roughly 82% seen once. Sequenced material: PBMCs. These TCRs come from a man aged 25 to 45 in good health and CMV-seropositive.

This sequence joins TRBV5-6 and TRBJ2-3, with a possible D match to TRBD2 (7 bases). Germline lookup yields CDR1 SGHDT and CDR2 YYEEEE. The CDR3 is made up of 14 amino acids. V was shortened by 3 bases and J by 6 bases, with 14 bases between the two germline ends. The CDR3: CASSWEGGGDTQYF. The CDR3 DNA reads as TGTGCCAGCAGCTGGGAGGGAGGGGGTGATACGCAGTATTTT.

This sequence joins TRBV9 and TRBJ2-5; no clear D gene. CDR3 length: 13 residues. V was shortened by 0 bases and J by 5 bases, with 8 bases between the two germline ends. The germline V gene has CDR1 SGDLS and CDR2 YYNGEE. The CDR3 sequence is CASSVGRRETQYF. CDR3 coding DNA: TGTGCCAGCAGCGTAGGGCGGCGGGAGACCCAGTACTTC.

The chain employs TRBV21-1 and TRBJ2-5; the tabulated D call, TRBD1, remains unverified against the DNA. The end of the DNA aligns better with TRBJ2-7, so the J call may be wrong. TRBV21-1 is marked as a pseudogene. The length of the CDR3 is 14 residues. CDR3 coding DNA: TGTGCCAGCAGGGACAGTGAGGGCCCCTACGAGCAGTACTTC. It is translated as CASRDSEGPYEQYF.

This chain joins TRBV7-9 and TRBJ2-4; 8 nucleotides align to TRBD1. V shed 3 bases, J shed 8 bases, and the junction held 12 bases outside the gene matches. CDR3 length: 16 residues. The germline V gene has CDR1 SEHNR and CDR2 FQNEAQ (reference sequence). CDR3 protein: CASSFAPGGEGDIQYF. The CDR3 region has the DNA TGTGCCAGCAGCTTTGCTCCAGGGGGCGAAGGTGACATTCAGTACTTC.

CDR3 in DNA: TGTGCCAGCAGCTTTCGGGGTGCCCCAAACACTGAAGCTTTCTTT. Amino acids: CASSFRGAPNTEAFF. The J gene is TRBJ1-1, the V gene TRBV7-8; D ambiguous. Trimming left V 3 bases short and J 2 bases short, with 13 bases between. This CDR3 has 15 amino acids. Germline V gene lookup returns CDR1 SGHVS and CDR2 FQNEAQ.

The CDR3 DNA sequence: TGTGCCAGCAGTTACACTAGGGGGGGTGCAGATACGCAGTATTTT. It yields the protein CASSYTRGGADTQYF. The chain recombines TRBV6-5 with TRBJ2-3; possibly TRBD2 for D (7 bases). The V gene's germline CDR1 is MNHEY and CDR2 SVGAGI. V was pared by 2 bases and J by 4 bases, with 13 bases between. CDR3 length: 15 amino acids.

The CDR3 here is CASSISQAQETQYF. The CDR3 DNA follows: TGTGCCAGTAGTATTTCACAGGCTCAAGAGACCCAGTACTTC. The V call is TRBV19, the J call TRBJ2-5; D possibly corresponds to TRBD1 (5 bases). The V gene lost 3 bases and the J gene lost 2 bases, with 10 bases spanning the gap. The CDR3 runs to 14 residues. Germline assignment: CDR1 LNHDA and CDR2 SQIVND (reference sequence).

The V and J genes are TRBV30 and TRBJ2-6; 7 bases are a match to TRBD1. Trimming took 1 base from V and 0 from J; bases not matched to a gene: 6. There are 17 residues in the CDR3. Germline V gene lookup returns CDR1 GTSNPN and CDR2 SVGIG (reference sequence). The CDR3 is CAWSAGQFGSGANVLTF. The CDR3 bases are TGTGCCTGGAGTGCGGGACAGTTCGGCTCTGGGGCCAACGTCCTGACTTTC. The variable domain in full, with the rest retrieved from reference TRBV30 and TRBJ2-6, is SQTIHQWPATLVQPVGSPLSLECTVEGTSNPNLYWYRQAAGRGLQLLFYSVGIGQISSEVPQNLSASRPQDRQFILSSKKLLLSDSGFYLCAWSAGQFGSGANVLTFGAGSRLTVL.

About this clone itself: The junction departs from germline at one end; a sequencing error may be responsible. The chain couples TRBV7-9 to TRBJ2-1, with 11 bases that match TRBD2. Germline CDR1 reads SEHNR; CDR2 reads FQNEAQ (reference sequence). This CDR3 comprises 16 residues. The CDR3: CSSSPRGSGGGNEQFF. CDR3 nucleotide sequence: TGTTCCAGCAGCCCCCGGGGTAGCGGGGGGGGCAATGAGCAGTTCTTC.

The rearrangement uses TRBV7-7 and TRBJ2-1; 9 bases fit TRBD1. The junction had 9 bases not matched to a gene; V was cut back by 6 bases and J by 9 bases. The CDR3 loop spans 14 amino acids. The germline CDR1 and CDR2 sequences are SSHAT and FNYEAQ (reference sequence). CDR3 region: CASRRVQGAGEQFF. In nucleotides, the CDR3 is TGTGCCAGCAGGAGAGTACAGGGGGCGGGTGAGCAGTTCTTC. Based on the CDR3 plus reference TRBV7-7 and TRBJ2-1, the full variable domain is GAGVSQSPRYKVTKRGQDVTLRCDPISSHATLYWYQQALGQGPEFLTYFNYEAQPDKSGLPSDRFSAERPEGSISTLTIQRTEQRDSAMYRCASRRVQGAGEQFFGPGTRLTVL.

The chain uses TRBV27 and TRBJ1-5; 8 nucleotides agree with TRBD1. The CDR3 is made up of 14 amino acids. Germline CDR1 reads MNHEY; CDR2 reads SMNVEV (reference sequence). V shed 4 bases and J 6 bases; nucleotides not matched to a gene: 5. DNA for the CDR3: TGTGCCAGCAGTTCGACAGGGGACTTTCAGCCCCAGCATTTT. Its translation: CASSSTGDFQPQHF.

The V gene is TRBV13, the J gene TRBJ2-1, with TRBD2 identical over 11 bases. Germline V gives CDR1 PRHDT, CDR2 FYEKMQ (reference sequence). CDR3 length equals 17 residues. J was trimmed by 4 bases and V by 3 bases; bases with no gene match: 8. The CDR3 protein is CASSFLLAGGPYNEQFF. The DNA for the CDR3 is TGTGCCAGCAGCTTCCTTTTAGCGGGGGGGCCTTACAATGAGCAGTTCTTC.

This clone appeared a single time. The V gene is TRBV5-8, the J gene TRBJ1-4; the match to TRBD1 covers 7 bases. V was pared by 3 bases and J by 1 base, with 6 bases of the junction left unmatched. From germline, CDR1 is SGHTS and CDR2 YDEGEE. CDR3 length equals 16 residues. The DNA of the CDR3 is TGTGCCAGCAGCTATTTGACAGGGCGAACTAATGAAAAACTGTTTTTT. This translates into CASSYLTGRTNEKLFF.

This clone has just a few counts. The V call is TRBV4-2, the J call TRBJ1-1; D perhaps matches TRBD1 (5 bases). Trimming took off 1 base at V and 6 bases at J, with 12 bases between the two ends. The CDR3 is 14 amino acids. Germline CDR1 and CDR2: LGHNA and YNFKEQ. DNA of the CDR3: TGTGCCAGCAGCCAAGGGGAGGGGCGACCTGAAGCTTTCTTT. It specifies CASSQGEGRPEAFF.

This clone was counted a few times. This CDR3 reads CASSFRLAGAETQYF. Here the CDR3 DNA reads TGTGCCAGTAGTTTTCGCCTAGCGGGGGCAGAGACCCAGTACTTC. The chain uses TRBV19 and TRBJ2-5; 10 bases fit TRBD2. CDR3 length: 15 amino acids. Germline lookup yields CDR1 LNHDA and CDR2 SQIVND (reference sequence). The junction had 7 bases not matched to a gene; V was cut back by 5 bases and J by 4 bases.

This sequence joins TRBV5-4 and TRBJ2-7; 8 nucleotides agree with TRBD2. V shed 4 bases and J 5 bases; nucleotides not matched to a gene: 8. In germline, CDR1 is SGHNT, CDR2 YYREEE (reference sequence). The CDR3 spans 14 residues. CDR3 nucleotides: TGTGCCAGCAGCCCAGGACTAGCTTTCAACGAGCAGTACTTC. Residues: CASSPGLAFNEQYF.

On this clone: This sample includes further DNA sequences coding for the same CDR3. CDR3 sequence reads: CASSSTGNSPLHF. The CDR3 DNA sequence: TGTGCCAGCAGCTCGACAGGGAATTCACCCCTCCACTTT. The chain uses TRBV5-5 and TRBJ1-6, with TRBD1 matching 7 bases. J was trimmed by 7 bases and V by 3 bases; bases with no gene match: 1. This CDR3 spans 13 amino acids. CDR1 is SGHKS and CDR2 is YYEKEE in the germline V gene (reference sequence).

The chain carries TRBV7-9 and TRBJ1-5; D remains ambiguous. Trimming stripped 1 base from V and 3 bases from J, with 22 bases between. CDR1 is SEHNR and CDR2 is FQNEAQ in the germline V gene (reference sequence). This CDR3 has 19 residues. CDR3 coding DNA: TGTGCCAGCAGCTTAGAAGGGAGAGGGTCCGCTCGGGCCAATCAGCCCCAGCATTTT. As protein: CASSLEGRGSARANQPQHF.

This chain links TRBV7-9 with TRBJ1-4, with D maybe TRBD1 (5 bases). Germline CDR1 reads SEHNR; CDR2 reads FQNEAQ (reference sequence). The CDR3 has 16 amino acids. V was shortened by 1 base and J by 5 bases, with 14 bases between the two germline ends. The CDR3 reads CASSLGIQGENEKLFF. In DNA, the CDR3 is TGTGCCAGCAGCTTAGGTATTCAGGGTGAGAATGAAAAACTGTTTTTT.

The CDR3 DNA reads TGTGCCAGCAGTTTTCCCCAGGGTCCCTACGAGCAGTACTTC. This gives the protein CASSFPQGPYEQYF. V gene TRBV28 combines with J gene TRBJ2-7; D may be TRBD1 (5 bases). The CDR3 runs to 14 residues. The V gene lost 3 bases and the J gene lost 2 bases, with 11 bases spanning the gap. CDR1 MDHEN and CDR2 SYDVKM come from the germline V gene.

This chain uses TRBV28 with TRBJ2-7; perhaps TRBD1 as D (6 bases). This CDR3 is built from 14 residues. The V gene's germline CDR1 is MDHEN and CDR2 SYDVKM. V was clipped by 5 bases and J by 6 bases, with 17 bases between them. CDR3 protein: CASSRAGQRLEQYF. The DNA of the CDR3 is TGTGCCAGCAGTAGGGCAGGACAGAGGCTCGAGCAGTACTTC.

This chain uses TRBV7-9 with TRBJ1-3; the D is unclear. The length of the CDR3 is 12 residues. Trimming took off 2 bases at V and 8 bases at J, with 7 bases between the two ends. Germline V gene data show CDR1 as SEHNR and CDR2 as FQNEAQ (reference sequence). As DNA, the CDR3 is TGTGCCAGCAGCTTATTCCTGTACACCATATATTTT. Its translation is CASSLFLYTIYF.